The 24 T cell receptor beta chains reported below all come from one sample, sequenced in a study of T-cell reconstitution after alpha-beta-depleted transplantation in children. Using unique molecular identifiers, the investigators prepared the TCRbeta library. TCRdb redid the calling of the PCR reads with MiXCR, one entry per CDR3 protein. Of about 540,000 distinct CDR3 sequences listed, roughly 18% are singletons. The material sequenced was PBMCs from the stem cell graft donor, taken from the stem cell graft. The receptors shown here come from a human donor who donated a stem cell graft to a child with acute lymphoblastic leukemia.

This clonotype was recorded a few times. This chain joins TRBV6-1 and TRBJ2-7; D uncertain. Trimming took 10 bases from V and 3 from J, leaving 16 bases between them. Looked up from germline, CDR1 is MNHNS and CDR2 is SASEGT. The CDR3 has 13 residues. CDR3 DNA sequence: TGTGCCACGCCGGGCCTCGTAGGCTACGAGCAGTACTTC. This translates into CATPGLVGYEQYF.

This clonotype was counted only a few times. A much larger clone is a single base away; this may be a read error. V usage is TRBV29-1 and J usage is TRBJ2-5, with D possibly being TRBD2 (5 bases). The CDR3 runs to 14 residues. V was trimmed by 7 bases and J by 4 bases, leaving 19 bases between them. Germline V gives CDR1 SQVTM, CDR2 ANQGSEA. The CDR3: CSGQQGRRRETQYF. The CDR3 nucleotides read TGCAGCGGTCAACAAGGCAGGAGGCGAGAGACCCAGTACTTC.

The V and J genes are TRBV29-1 and TRBJ2-1, with TRBD2 matching 12 bases. The J segment lost 6 bases and the V segment lost 0 bases, leaving 15 bases of the junction unmatched. This CDR3 has 19 amino acids. Germline V gene data show CDR1 as SQVTM and CDR2 as ANQGSEA. The CDR3 DNA reads TGCAGCGTTGAAGACATACAGGAGACTAGCGGGAGAACAATCAATGAGCAGTTCTTC. Protein: CSVEDIQETSGRTINEQFF.

The chain couples TRBV7-9 to TRBJ2-1; 12 bases are a match to TRBD2. CDR3 length equals 16 residues. V lost 5 bases, J lost 8 bases, and 10 bases stayed unmatched. Germline V gene data show CDR1 as SEHNR and CDR2 as FQNEAQ (reference sequence). CDR3 protein: CASSKLAGGAIDEQFF. DNA of the CDR3: TGTGCCAGCAGCAAACTAGCGGGAGGAGCTATTGATGAGCAGTTCTTC. The full variable domain, its missing parts supplied by reference TRBV7-9 and TRBJ2-1, is DTGVSQNPRHKITKRGQNVTFRCDPISEHNRLYWYRQTLGQGPEFLTYFQNEAQLEKSRLLSDRFSAERPKGSFSTLEIQRTEQGDSAMYLCASSKLAGGAIDEQFFGPGTRLTVL.

The CDR3: CASSFGSTEEKLFF. CDR3 nucleotide sequence: TGCGCCAGCAGCTTCGGGAGTACAGAGGAAAAACTGTTTTTT. V and J are TRBV5-1 and TRBJ1-4; D ambiguous. CDR1 and CDR2 from the germline V gene are SGHRS and YFSETQ. This CDR3 spans 14 amino acids. The V gene lost 2 bases and the J gene lost 8 bases, with 13 bases spanning the gap. Looking up the rest from reference TRBV5-1 and TRBJ1-4 gives the full variable domain: KAGVTQTPRYLIKTRGQQVTLSCSPISGHRSVSWYQQTPGQGLQFLFEYFSETQRNKGNFPGRFSGRQFSNSRSEMNVSTLELGDSALYLCASSFGSTEEKLFFGSGTQLSVL.

There are a few counts of this clonotype. The chain has TRBV5-1 and TRBJ1-2, with a weak D call TRBD1 (5 bases). Trimming removed 4 bases from V and 0 bases from J, with 16 bases in between. CDR3 length: 16 amino acids. Germline V gene lookup returns CDR1 SGHRS and CDR2 YFSETQ. The CDR3 DNA sequence: TGCGCCAGCAGCCCCCGAGAGGGACTTACTAACTATGGCTACACCTTC. Encoded protein: CASSPREGLTNYGYTF.

At least ten counts were recorded for this clonotype. Written as DNA, the CDR3 is TGTGCCAGCAGAGGCAATCAGCCCCAGCATTTT. Protein: CASRGNQPQHF. The V and J genes are TRBV6-1 and TRBJ1-5; no firm D call. Germline V gives CDR1 MNHNS, CDR2 SASEGT. The length of the CDR3 is 11 residues. V shed 6 bases and J shed 2 bases, with 2 bases lying between them.

This clonotype was picked up many times. The rearrangement uses TRBV6-1 and TRBJ2-7, with 9 bases aligning to TRBD1. CDR1 MNHNS and CDR2 SASEGT come from the germline V gene. V lost 6 bases and J lost 0; bases outside the gene matches: 6. CDR3 length equals 15 residues. The CDR3 sequence is CASRPGTGSSYEQYF. For the CDR3, the DNA is TGTGCCAGCAGGCCCGGGACAGGGAGCTCCTACGAGCAGTACTTC.

This chain links TRBV20-1 with TRBJ2-5; D unresolved. V was clipped by 4 bases and J by 5 bases, with 11 bases between them. CDR3 length: 12 residues. Germline V gives CDR1 DFQATT, CDR2 SNEGSKA (reference sequence). The CDR3 bases are TGCAGTGCTAACCACCTGGGGGAGACCCAGTACTTC. Protein: CSANHLGETQYF.

In this sample, this clonotype turned up a few times. The chain couples TRBV11-1 to TRBJ2-5; D tentatively fits TRBD1 or TRBD2 (7 bases each). The V gene's germline CDR1 is SGHAT and CDR2 FQDESV (reference sequence). Trimming cost V 3 bases and J 0 bases, with 20 bases left between them. There are 18 residues in the CDR3. The CDR3: CASSLNPPAGQYQETQYF. In DNA form, the CDR3 reads TGTGCCAGCAGCTTGAATCCCCCAGCGGGACAGTACCAAGAGACCCAGTACTTC.

The genes are TRBV27 and TRBJ1-6; 7 positions match TRBD1. This CDR3 contains 18 residues. J lost 5 bases, V lost 2 bases, and 12 bases had no gene match. Germline V lookup: CDR1 MNHEY, CDR2 SMNVEV (reference sequence). Here the CDR3 reads CASSLTGAGTENNSPLHF. DNA of the CDR3: TGTGCCAGCAGTTTAACAGGAGCGGGGACAGAAAATAATTCACCCCTCCACTTT.

This clonotype came up once. The V gene is TRBV11-2, the J gene TRBJ2-7; TRBD2 matches at 10 bases. CDR1 SGHAT and CDR2 FQNNGV come from the germline V gene. The CDR3 has 17 residues. V lost 5 bases and J lost 3; bases outside the gene matches: 13. CDR3: CASSPSGSLTFLYEQYF. As DNA, the CDR3 is TGTGCCAGCAGCCCTAGCGGGAGTCTGACCTTCCTCTACGAGCAGTACTTC.

This chain links TRBV6-5 with TRBJ2-1; perhaps TRBD2 as D (6 bases). V gave up 2 bases and J gave up 5 bases, with 16 bases separating them. Looked up from germline, CDR1 is MNHEY and CDR2 is SVGAGI. CDR3 length: 16 residues. CDR3 DNA: TGTGCCAGCAGTTACGGAGGGTTGCCAGGCCACAATGAGCAGTTCTTC. This gives the protein CASSYGGLPGHNEQFF.

This clonotype appeared a few times. V and J are TRBV9 and TRBJ2-5; 10 nucleotides line up with TRBD2. Germline V CDR1 and CDR2: SGDLS, YYNGEE. The CDR3 covers 17 residues. V trimming: 0 bases; J trimming: 2 bases; junction bases outside the gene matches: 7. CDR3: CASSVGAGTSAQETQYF. The CDR3 region has the DNA TGTGCCAGCAGCGTAGGGGCAGGGACTAGCGCACAAGAGACCCAGTACTTC.

V and J are TRBV2 and TRBJ2-7; possible D gene TRBD2, 6 bases. V was pared by 6 bases and J by 7 bases, with 19 bases between. The CDR3 totals 14 residues. Per germline, CDR1 SNHLY and CDR2 FYNNEI. In DNA, the CDR3 is TGTGCCAGCAGCGTATCCCTGGAGGGAGCTGAGCAGTACTTC. Its translation: CASSVSLEGAEQYF.

The CDR3 DNA follows: TGTGCCGTACACCGGGACAGGGGTGGCAATGAGCAGTTCTTC. Its translation: CAVHRDRGGNEQFF. The chain joins TRBV10-3 to TRBJ2-1; 10 bases fit TRBD1. CDR3 length: 14 amino acids. The J segment lost 6 bases and the V segment lost 11 bases, leaving 10 bases of the junction unmatched. CDR1 ENHRY and CDR2 SYGVKD come from the germline V gene.

CDR3 nucleotide sequence: TGCAGCGTTGAAGTGGGGACGTGGAGGGGGGCCGGGGAGCTGTTTTTT. It specifies CSVEVGTWRGAGELFF. The V and J genes are TRBV29-1 and TRBJ2-2, with D perhaps given as TRBD1 or TRBD2 (6 bases each). V lost 1 base and J lost 6, with 18 bases in between. The germline gives CDR1 SQVTM, CDR2 ANQGSEA. CDR3 size: 16 residues.

In this sample, this clonotype turned up a few times. The chain combines TRBV30 with TRBJ2-3, with D possibly matching TRBD1 (5 bases). This CDR3 is 13 amino acids long. Germline assignment: CDR1 GTSNPN and CDR2 SVGIG (reference sequence). Trimming took off 4 bases at V and 1 base at J, with 9 bases between the two ends. CDR3 coding DNA: TGTGCCTGGATAGTACAGGGCACAGATACGCAGTATTTT. This translates into CAWIVQGTDTQYF.

This clonotype was seen only a few times. This rearrangement joins TRBV27 to TRBJ1-2; 9 bases line up with TRBD1. The length of the CDR3 is 15 residues. The germline V gene has CDR1 MNHEY and CDR2 SMNVEV (reference sequence). V dropped 6 bases and J dropped 6; count of bases not matched to a gene: 11. In DNA form, the CDR3 reads TGTGCCAGCAGAGCCGAGGGGGGACAGGGTGATGGCTACACCTTC. Protein product: CASRAEGGQGDGYTF.

This clonotype appeared a few times. J is TRBJ2-1 and V is TRBV7-6; 12 positions match TRBD2. The CDR3 sequence is 16 residues long. The V segment lost 4 bases and the J segment 7 bases; nucleotides outside the gene matches: 8. Germline CDR1 is SGHVS and CDR2 is FNYEAQ. The CDR3 region is CASSSLAGGLLNEQFF. CDR3 coding DNA: TGTGCCAGCAGCTCACTAGCGGGAGGTTTGCTGAATGAGCAGTTCTTC.

This clonotype was detected ten times or more. This chain uses TRBV25-1 with TRBJ2-7; TRBD1 might be the D (5 bases). Between the trimmed V and J ends, which lost 7 bases and 2 bases, there was a span of 18 bases. Germline V CDR1 and CDR2: MGHDK, SYGVNS. This CDR3 is 15 amino acids long. The CDR3 region has the DNA TGTGCCAGCATCCTAAGACAGTCTCGCCCCTACGAGCAGTACTTC. The encoded protein is CASILRQSRPYEQYF.

This chain connects TRBV7-9 to TRBJ1-6; no reliable D call. The CDR3 has 12 residues. Trimming removed 6 bases from V and 9 bases from J, with 9 bases in between. Germline assignment: CDR1 SEHNR and CDR2 FQNEAQ (reference sequence). CDR3 nucleotides: TGTGCCAGCAGGCCAGGTGGTTCACCCCTCCACTTT. This sequence encodes CASRPGGSPLHF.

In its sample, this clonotype was seen a few times. The chain uses TRBV5-1 and TRBJ2-1, with TRBD2 identical over 14 bases. Unmatched junction bases numbered 11, after V lost 3 bases and J lost 6 bases. The CDR3 spans 18 residues. The germline CDR1 and CDR2 sequences are SGHRS and YFSETQ. CDR3 sequence: CASSSWTSGRIIINEQFF. The CDR3 bases are TGCGCCAGCAGCTCCTGGACTAGCGGGAGGATTATAATCAATGAGCAGTTCTTC.

The chain couples TRBV11-2 to TRBJ1-5, with no clear D. Germline lookup yields CDR1 SGHAT and CDR2 FQNNGV. The ends were cut back, 1 base at V and 1 base at J, with 14 bases in the middle. The length of the CDR3 is 17 residues. CDR3 protein: CASSLGSGRVSNQPQHF. The CDR3 coding sequence is TGTGCCAGCAGCTTAGGATCCGGGCGTGTGAGCAATCAGCCCCAGCATTTT.